These 27 T cell receptor beta chains were all obtained from the same sample, sequenced in a study of CD8+ T cells in alopecia areata. Regarding treatment: oral pan-JAK inhibitor, 5-10 mg twice daily. RNA, once extracted, was reverse transcribed into cDNA for use as the sequencing template. TCRdb's table, derived via immunoSEQ multiplex PCR, lists solely in-frame clones and lacks some. Altogether roughly 110,000 clones are present, 50% to 65% being singletons, with the ten largest covering about 3.2%. Sample: CD4+ T cells sorted from blood, taken at week 24, from a patient treated with tofacitinib. These receptors were collected from a human donor with alopecia areata.

The chain employs TRBV7-2 and TRBJ2-4; D is perhaps TRBD1 (5 bases). This CDR3 region has 15 residues. Germline V gene sequence: CDR1 SGHTA, CDR2 FQGNSA. The V gene lost 1 base and the J gene lost 8 bases, with 15 bases spanning the gap. The CDR3 reads CASSLVRGPSDIQYF. CDR3 nucleotide sequence: TGTGCCAGCAGCTTAGTTAGGGGCCCCTCTGACATTCAGTACTTC.

In nucleotides, the CDR3 is TGCGCCAGCAGCCAAGGGTTGGGGATAGGGGCCGCCCAGTACTTC. It codes for CASSQGLGIGAAQYF. The J gene is TRBJ2-5, the V gene TRBV4-3; TRBD1 might be the D (5 bases). Germline V gene lookup returns CDR1 LGHNA and CDR2 YSLEER. The CDR3 has 15 residues. Trimming left V 1 base short and J 9 bases short, with 18 bases between.

This chain uses TRBV7-9 with TRBJ2-3, with D unclear. The CDR3 covers 12 residues. Germline V gene sequence: CDR1 SEHNR, CDR2 FQNEAQ (reference sequence). The V gene lost 2 bases and the J gene lost 10 bases, with 10 bases spanning the gap. The CDR3 here is CASSLPSDSQYF. CDR3 DNA sequence: TGTGCCAGCAGCTTACCGAGTGATTCGCAGTATTTT.

The chain employs TRBV25-1 and TRBJ1-1, with 9 bases aligning to TRBD1. Germline trimming cut 6 bases from V and 4 bases from J; bases unmatched to any gene: 6. Germline lookup yields CDR1 MGHDK and CDR2 SYGVNS. CDR3 size: 14 residues. The CDR3 DNA sequence: TGTGCCAGCAGCGACAGGGGGTGGACCACTGAAGCTTTCTTT. As protein: CASSDRGWTTEAFF.

The chain is built from TRBV29-1 and TRBJ1-1; 8 bases match TRBD1. CDR1 is SQVTM and CDR2 is ANQGSEA in the germline V gene. The CDR3 spans 13 residues. The ends lost 1 base at V and 9 bases at J; junction bases unmatched: 7. The CDR3 DNA sequence: TGCAGCGTTGAAGTAGGAGGACAGGGCCAAGCTTTCTTT. It is translated as CSVEVGGQGQAFF.

V gene TRBV2 combines with J gene TRBJ1-1; maybe TRBD1 (5 bases). With 2 bases removed from V and 10 bases from J, the gap between germline ends came to 8 bases. The CDR3 has 11 amino acids. Germline lookup yields CDR1 SNHLY and CDR2 FYNNEI. The CDR3 spells CASSEWGTAFF. Written as DNA, the CDR3 is TGTGCCAGCAGTGAATGGGGGACAGCTTTCTTT.

As concerns this clone: A junction end diverges from the germline sequence, so it may reflect a read error. The chain recombines TRBV7-7 with TRBJ2-2; D not certain. Germline V gene data show CDR1 as SSHAT and CDR2 as FNYEAQ (reference sequence). CDR3 length: 14 amino acids. CDR3 DNA: TGTGCTAGCAGCATCGAACGAGGAACCGGGGAGCTGTTTTTT. This translates into CASSIERGTGELFF.

V is TRBV29-1 and J is TRBJ1-2, with a possible D match to TRBD1 (6 bases). The CDR3 runs 13 residues. V lost 6 bases and J 7 bases, leaving 18 bases between the germline ends. The V gene's germline CDR1 is SQVTM and CDR2 ANQGSEA. For the CDR3, the DNA is TGCAGCGTGGTCTGGGGGCGCCAGGTTGGCTACACCTTC. Translation: CSVVWGRQVGYTF.

The V call is TRBV10-3, the J call TRBJ1-5, with TRBD1 as a possible D gene (6 bases). Germline loops: CDR1 ENHRY, CDR2 SYGVKD. The V end was cut by 3 bases, the J end by 5 bases, with 11 bases between. CDR3 length: 14 residues. The CDR3 is CAISDTGHDQPQHF. The CDR3 DNA reads TGTGCCATCAGTGACACAGGGCACGATCAGCCCCAGCATTTT.

In DNA, the CDR3 is TGTGCCAGCAGCCCAGGTGGCTCTAAGCTGTTTTTT. Protein sequence: CASSPGGSKLFF. The rearrangement uses TRBV5-6 and TRBJ2-2; no clear D gene. This CDR3 comprises 12 residues. From germline, CDR1 is SGHDT and CDR2 YYEEEE. Trimming took off 4 bases at V and 12 bases at J, with 13 bases between the two ends. The whole variable domain, remainder taken from reference TRBV5-6 and TRBJ2-2, is DAGVTQSPTHLIKTRGQQVTLRCSPKSGHDTVSWYQQALGQGPQFIFQYYEEEERQRGNFPDRFSGHQFPNYSSELNVNALLLGDSALYLCASSPGGSKLFFGEGSRLTVL.

This rearrangement joins TRBV18 to TRBJ1-2; D not resolved. CDR3 length: 13 amino acids. Germline V gives CDR1 KGHSH, CDR2 LQKENI. V shed 0 bases and J shed 13 bases, with 15 bases lying between them. The CDR3 sequence: CASSPPESPSLTF. The CDR3 DNA reads as TGTGCCAGCTCACCACCGGAGTCTCCCTCCCTCACCTTC.

The chain employs TRBV7-2 and TRBJ2-3; 7 bases fit TRBD2. After removal of 4 bases from V and 0 bases from J, the junction contained 10 bases not matched to a gene. The CDR3 sequence is 17 residues long. Germline assignment: CDR1 SGHTA and CDR2 FQGNSA. CDR3 amino acids: CASSSTSWYTSTDTQYF. CDR3 DNA sequence: TGTGCCAGCAGCTCGACTAGCTGGTATACTAGCACAGATACGCAGTATTTT.

The rearrangement uses TRBV30 and TRBJ1-3; a weak D match, TRBD1 (6 bases). Germline-derived CDR1 and CDR2 are GTSNPN and SVGIG (reference sequence). The CDR3 totals 11 residues. V was pared by 5 bases and J by 4 bases, with 6 bases between. In nucleotides, the CDR3 is TGTGCCTGGGGACAGGGAAACACCATATATTTT. This encodes CAWGQGNTIYF.

The chain joins TRBV9 to TRBJ1-1; 8 bases line up with TRBD1. Per the germline V gene, CDR1 is SGDLS and CDR2 is YYNGEE. CDR3 length equals 16 residues. The V gene end was trimmed by 1 base and the J gene end by 0 bases; junction bases not matched to a gene: 5. The CDR3 nucleotides are TGTGCCAGCAGCGTAACAGGGGGAGGCATGAACACTGAAGCTTTCTTT. Amino acid sequence: CASSVTGGGMNTEAFF.

V is TRBV5-1 and J is TRBJ1-1; D is uncertain. V was trimmed by 3 bases and J by 0 bases, leaving 15 bases between them. Germline V gene data show CDR1 as SGHRS and CDR2 as YFSETQ. The length of the CDR3 is 16 residues. CDR3 protein: CASSSGGSVLNTEAFF. As DNA, the CDR3 is TGCGCCAGCAGCTCCGGCGGATCAGTACTGAACACTGAAGCTTTCTTT. The full variable domain, in which reference TRBV5-1 and TRBJ1-1 provide the parts outside the CDR3, is KAGVTQTPRYLIKTRGQQVTLSCSPISGHRSVSWYQQTPGQGLQFLFEYFSETQRNKGNFPGRFSGRQFSNSRSEMNVSTLELGDSALYLCASSSGGSVLNTEAFFGQGTRLTVV.

The J gene is TRBJ2-3, the V gene TRBV7-2; the D gene is possibly TRBD2 (6 bases). V was trimmed by 4 bases and J by 8 bases, leaving 31 bases between them. The CDR3 totals 19 residues. From germline, CDR1 is SGHTA and CDR2 FQGNSA. CDR3 sequence: CASSSNPGLLKPSHRTQYF. The CDR3 DNA reads as TGTGCCAGCAGCTCTAACCCGGGACTGTTGAAGCCCTCTCACCGTACGCAGTATTTT. Combining the CDR3 with reference TRBV7-2 and TRBJ2-3 gives the whole variable domain GAGVSQSPSNKVTEKGKDVELRCDPISGHTALYWYRQSLGQGLEFLIYFQGNSAPDKSGLPSDRFSAERTGGSVSTLTIQRTQQEDSAVYLCASSSNPGLLKPSHRTQYFGPGTRLTVL.

CDR3 protein: CASSLGTASYEQYF. Here the CDR3 DNA reads TGTGCCAGCAGCTTAGGGACTGCCTCCTACGAGCAGTACTTC. The rearrangement joins TRBV7-8 to TRBJ2-7, with D perhaps matching TRBD2 (5 bases). V lost 1 base and J 0 bases, leaving 7 bases between the germline ends. CDR1 is SGHVS and CDR2 is FQNEAQ in the germline V gene. The CDR3 has 14 amino acids.

This chain links TRBV4-2 with TRBJ2-7, with 11 bases fitting TRBD2. J gave up 3 bases and V 0 bases, and 1 base lay outside the gene matches. Germline assignment: CDR1 LGHNA and CDR2 YNFKEQ. The CDR3 is 15 residues long. CDR3 sequence: CASSQDTSGGYEQYF. The CDR3 bases are TGTGCCAGCAGCCAAGATACTAGCGGGGGCTACGAGCAGTACTTC.

This clone was counted only a few times. This chain joins TRBV2 and TRBJ2-7, with TRBD1 as a possible D gene (6 bases). CDR3 length: 12 amino acids. Germline loops: CDR1 SNHLY, CDR2 FYNNEI. Between the trimmed V and J ends, which lost 5 bases and 3 bases, there was a span of 8 bases. CDR3 coding DNA: TGTGCCAGCAGTACAGGGTACTACGAGCAGTACTTC. Translation: CASSTGYYEQYF.

This clone was counted between two and nine times. The chain recombines TRBV5-1 with TRBJ1-2; D is unclear. Trimming shortened V by 8 bases and J by 1 base, and 9 bases separated the two germline ends. CDR1 and CDR2 (germline): SGHRS, YFSETQ. CDR3 size: 12 residues. Here the CDR3 DNA reads TGCGCCAGTAGGACGGATAACTATGGCTACACCTTC. Translated: CASRTDNYGYTF.

There are a few counts of this clone. V and J are TRBV19 and TRBJ2-5; the match to TRBD1 covers 8 bases. Germline CDR1 and CDR2: LNHDA and SQIVND (reference sequence). There are 16 residues in the CDR3. J lost 5 bases, V lost 1 base, and 9 bases had no gene match. The CDR3 reads CASSIGATGARETQYF. DNA for the CDR3: TGTGCCAGTAGTATAGGTGCGACAGGGGCCCGGGAGACCCAGTACTTC.

This sequence joins TRBV6-5 and TRBJ2-1; the match to TRBD2 covers 7 bases. Per the germline V gene, CDR1 is MNHEY and CDR2 is SVGAGI. V trimming: 10 bases; J trimming: 3 bases; junction bases outside the gene matches: 9. The CDR3 spans 14 residues. CDR3: CATTWRGYYNEQFF. CDR3 DNA sequence: TGTGCCACGACTTGGCGGGGGTACTACAATGAGCAGTTCTTC.

The gene calls are TRBV6-5 and TRBJ1-2; D is unresolved. The CDR3 loop spans 15 amino acids. The germline CDR1 and CDR2 sequences are MNHEY and SVGAGI. Trimming removed 6 bases from V and 4 bases from J, with 18 bases in between. CDR3 DNA: TGTGCCAGCAGCTCGAACCGCCCGCAAGGCTATGGCTACACCTTC. Amino acids: CASSSNRPQGYGYTF.

This clone was recorded once. The chain has TRBV7-2 and TRBJ1-6, with D maybe TRBD1 (5 bases). Trimming took off 6 bases at V and 7 bases at J, with 19 bases between the two ends. This CDR3 has 16 residues. Germline CDR1 and CDR2: SGHTA and FQGNSA. CDR3 in amino acids: CASSPAVGLGNSPLHF. The CDR3 region has the DNA TGTGCCAGCAGTCCGGCGGTGGGGCTCGGAAATTCACCCCTCCACTTT.

The V gene is TRBV4-3, the J gene TRBJ1-6; D is undetermined. This CDR3 has 14 residues. V was trimmed by 0 bases and J by 5 bases, leaving 5 bases between them. Germline CDR1 is LGHNA and CDR2 is YSLEER. CDR3 in amino acids: CASSQEGNNSPLHF. CDR3 in DNA: TGCGCCAGCAGCCAAGAAGGGAATAATTCACCCCTCCACTTT.

This clone was seen a handful of times. The chain has TRBV11-2 and TRBJ1-4, with TRBD1 as a possible D gene (6 bases). The CDR3 extends over 14 amino acids. CDR1 SGHAT and CDR2 FQNNGV come from the germline V gene. The V end lost 1 base, the J end lost 10 bases, and 13 bases lay between the germline ends. CDR3 bases: TGTGCCAGCAGCTTAGCCCTACAGGGAGGAAAACTGTTTTTT. Residues: CASSLALQGGKLFF.

The rearrangement links TRBV7-2 to TRBJ2-3, with 7 bases matching TRBD1. Losses at the gene ends were 4 bases for V and 2 bases for J; bases not matched to a gene: 6. Germline-derived CDR1 and CDR2 are SGHTA and FQGNSA. CDR3 length: 15 amino acids. The CDR3 nucleotides read TGTGCCAGCAGCTCTCGACAGGGAAACACAGATACGCAGTATTTT. This codes for CASSSRQGNTDTQYF.